The T cell receptor beta chain under discussion was sequenced for a study of T cell repertoires in cytomegalovirus infection. Overall study context: Public TCR beta signatures indicated both CMV infection and matching HLA type.

MiXCR, applied by TCRdb to the reads, yields one record per CDR3 protein. Seen here are some 200,000 distinct CDR3 sequences, approximately 19% observed once, and the top ten hold roughly 2.9%. To note about this clonotype: Antigen unknown. This may be a read error: a much more frequent sequence differs by one nucleotide.

Whole-study results and caveats: Totalled public TCR beta family frequency picked out people who carried CMV plus the relevant HLA.

CDR3 length: 13 amino acids. This clonotype was obtained from a human donor in good health (CMV status not recorded). Some clones in this sample may be carry-over from other donors' samples. The chain combines TRBV12-3 or TRBV12-4 with TRBJ2-2, with D hard to call. Sequenced input: PBMCs. This CDR3 is CPSSLSRTGELFF. Here the CDR3 DNA reads TGTCCCAGCAGTTTATCCCGCACCGGGGAGCTGTTTTTT.